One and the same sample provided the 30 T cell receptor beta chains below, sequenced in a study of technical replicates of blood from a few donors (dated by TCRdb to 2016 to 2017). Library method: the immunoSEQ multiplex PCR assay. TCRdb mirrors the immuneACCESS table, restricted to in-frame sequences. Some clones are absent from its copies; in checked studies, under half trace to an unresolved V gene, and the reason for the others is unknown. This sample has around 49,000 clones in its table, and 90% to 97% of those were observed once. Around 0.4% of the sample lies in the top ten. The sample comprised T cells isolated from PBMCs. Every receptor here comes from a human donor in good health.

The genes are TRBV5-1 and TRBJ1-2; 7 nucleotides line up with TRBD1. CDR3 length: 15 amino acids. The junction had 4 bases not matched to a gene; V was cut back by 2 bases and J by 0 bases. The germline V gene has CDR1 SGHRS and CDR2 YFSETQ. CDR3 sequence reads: CASSLGQVSNYGYTF. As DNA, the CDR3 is TGCGCCAGCAGCTTAGGACAGGTTTCTAACTATGGCTACACCTTC.

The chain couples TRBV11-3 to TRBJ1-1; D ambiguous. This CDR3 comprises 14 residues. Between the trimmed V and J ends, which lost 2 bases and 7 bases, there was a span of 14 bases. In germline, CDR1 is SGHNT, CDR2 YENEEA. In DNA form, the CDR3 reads TGTGCCAGCAGCTTAACCCTAGATCGGCGTGAAGCTTTCTTT. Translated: CASSLTLDRREAFF.

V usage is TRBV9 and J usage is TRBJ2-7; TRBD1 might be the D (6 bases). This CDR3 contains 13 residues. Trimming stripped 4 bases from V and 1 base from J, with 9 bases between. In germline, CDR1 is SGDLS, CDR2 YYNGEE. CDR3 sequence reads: CASSSGVSYEQYF. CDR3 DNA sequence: TGTGCCAGCAGCTCAGGGGTTTCCTACGAGCAGTACTTC.

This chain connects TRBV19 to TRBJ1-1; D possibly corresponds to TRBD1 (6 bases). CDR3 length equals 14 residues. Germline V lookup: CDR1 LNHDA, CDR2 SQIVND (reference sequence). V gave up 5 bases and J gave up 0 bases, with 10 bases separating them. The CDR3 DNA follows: TGTGCCAGTAGTCACGGACAGCTGAACACTGAAGCTTTCTTT. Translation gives CASSHGQLNTEAFF.

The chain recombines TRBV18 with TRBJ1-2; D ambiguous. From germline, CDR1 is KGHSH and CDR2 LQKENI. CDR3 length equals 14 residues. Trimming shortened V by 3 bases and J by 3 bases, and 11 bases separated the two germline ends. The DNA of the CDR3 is TGTGCCAGCTCACCCGGGAAGGAGGACTATGGCTACACCTTC. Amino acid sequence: CASSPGKEDYGYTF.

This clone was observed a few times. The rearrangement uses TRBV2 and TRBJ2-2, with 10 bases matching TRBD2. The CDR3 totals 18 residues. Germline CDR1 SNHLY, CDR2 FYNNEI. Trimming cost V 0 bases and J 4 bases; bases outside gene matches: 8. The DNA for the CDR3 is TGTGCCAGCAGTGAAGCGGTTCTAGCGGGAGCGAGCACCGGGGAGCTGTTTTTT. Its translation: CASSEAVLAGASTGELFF. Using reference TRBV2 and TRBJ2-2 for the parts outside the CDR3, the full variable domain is EPEVTQTPSHQVTQMGQEVILRCVPISNHLYFYWYRQILGQKVEFLVSFYNNEISEKSEIFDDQFSVERPDGSNFTLKIRSTKLEDSAMYFCASSEAVLAGASTGELFFGEGSRLTVL.

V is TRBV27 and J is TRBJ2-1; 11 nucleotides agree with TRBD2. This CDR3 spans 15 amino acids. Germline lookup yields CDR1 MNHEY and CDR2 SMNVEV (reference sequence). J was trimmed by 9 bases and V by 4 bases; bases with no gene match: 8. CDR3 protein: CASSSPTSGMGEQFF. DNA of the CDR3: TGTGCCAGCAGTTCCCCGACTAGCGGGATGGGTGAGCAGTTCTTC.

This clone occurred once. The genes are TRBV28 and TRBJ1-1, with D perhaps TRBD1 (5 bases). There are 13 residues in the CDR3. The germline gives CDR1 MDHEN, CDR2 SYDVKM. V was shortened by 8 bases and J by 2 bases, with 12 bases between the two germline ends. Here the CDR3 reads CASHRSVNTEAFF. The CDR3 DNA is TGTGCCAGCCACAGGTCCGTAAACACTGAAGCTTTCTTT.

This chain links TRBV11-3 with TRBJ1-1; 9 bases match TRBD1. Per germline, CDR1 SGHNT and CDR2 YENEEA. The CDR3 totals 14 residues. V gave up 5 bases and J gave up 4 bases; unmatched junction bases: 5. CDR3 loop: CASSGGQGSTEAFF. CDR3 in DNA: TGTGCCAGCAGCGGAGGACAGGGGAGCACTGAAGCTTTCTTT.

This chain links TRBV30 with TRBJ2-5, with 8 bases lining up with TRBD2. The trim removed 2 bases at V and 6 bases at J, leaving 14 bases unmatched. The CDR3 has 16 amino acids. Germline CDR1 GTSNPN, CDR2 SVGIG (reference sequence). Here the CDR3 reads CAWSTPEASGQQTQYF. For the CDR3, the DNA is TGTGCCTGGAGTACCCCAGAGGCTAGCGGGCAGCAGACCCAGTACTTC.

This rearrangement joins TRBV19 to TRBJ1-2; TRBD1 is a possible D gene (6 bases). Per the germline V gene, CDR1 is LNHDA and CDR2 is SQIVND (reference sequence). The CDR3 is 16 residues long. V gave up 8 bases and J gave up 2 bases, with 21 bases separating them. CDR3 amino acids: CASLTTGALPNYGYTF. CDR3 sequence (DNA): TGTGCCAGTTTGACGACAGGAGCTCTTCCAAACTATGGCTACACCTTC.

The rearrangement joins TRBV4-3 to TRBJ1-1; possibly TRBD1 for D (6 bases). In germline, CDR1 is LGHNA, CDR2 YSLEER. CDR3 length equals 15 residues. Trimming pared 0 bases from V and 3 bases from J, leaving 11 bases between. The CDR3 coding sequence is TGCGCCAGCAGCCAAGAAGGGGGTATCGACACTGAAGCTTTCTTT. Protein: CASSQEGGIDTEAFF.

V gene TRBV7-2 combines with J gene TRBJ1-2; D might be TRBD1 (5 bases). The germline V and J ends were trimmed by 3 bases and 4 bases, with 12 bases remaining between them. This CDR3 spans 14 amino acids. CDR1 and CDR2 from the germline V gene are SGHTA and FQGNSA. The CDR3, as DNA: TGTGCCAGCAGCTTTACGACAGTGACCTATGGCTACACCTTC. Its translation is CASSFTTVTYGYTF.

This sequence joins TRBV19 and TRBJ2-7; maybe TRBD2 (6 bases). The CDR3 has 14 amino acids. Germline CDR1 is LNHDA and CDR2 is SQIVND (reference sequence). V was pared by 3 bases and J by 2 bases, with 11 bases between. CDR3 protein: CASSIRRLAYEQYF. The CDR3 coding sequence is TGTGCCAGTAGTATCCGGAGACTAGCCTACGAGCAGTACTTC.

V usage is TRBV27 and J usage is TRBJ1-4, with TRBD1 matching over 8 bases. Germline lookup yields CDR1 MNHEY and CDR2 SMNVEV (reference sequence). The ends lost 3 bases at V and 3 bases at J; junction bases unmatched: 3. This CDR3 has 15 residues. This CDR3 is CASSFTGGANEKLFF. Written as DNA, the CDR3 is TGTGCCAGCAGTTTTACAGGGGGGGCTAATGAAAAACTGTTTTTT.

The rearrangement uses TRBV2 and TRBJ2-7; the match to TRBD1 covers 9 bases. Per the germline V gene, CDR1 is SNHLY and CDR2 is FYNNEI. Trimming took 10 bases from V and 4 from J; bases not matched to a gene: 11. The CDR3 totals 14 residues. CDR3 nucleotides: TGTGCCACCGAGACAGGGACAGGGTCGTACGAGCAGTACTTC. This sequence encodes CATETGTGSYEQYF. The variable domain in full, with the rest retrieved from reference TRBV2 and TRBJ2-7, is EPEVTQTPSHQVTQMGQEVILRCVPISNHLYFYWYRQILGQKVEFLVSFYNNEISEKSEIFDDQFSVERPDGSNFTLKIRSTKLEDSAMYFCATETGTGSYEQYFGPGTRLTVT.

In DNA form, the CDR3 reads TGTGCCAGTAGTATAAGCCTAGGGGCTGAAGCTTTCTTT. Translation: CASSISLGAEAFF. The chain employs TRBV19 and TRBJ1-1, with D possibly matching TRBD1 (5 bases). Germline-derived CDR1 and CDR2 are LNHDA and SQIVND (reference sequence). V dropped 2 bases and J dropped 6 bases, with 10 bases sitting between them. The CDR3 covers 13 residues.

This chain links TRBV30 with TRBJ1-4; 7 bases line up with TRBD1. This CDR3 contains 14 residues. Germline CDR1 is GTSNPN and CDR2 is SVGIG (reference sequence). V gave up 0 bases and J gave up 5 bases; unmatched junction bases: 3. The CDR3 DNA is TGTGCCTGGAGTGTTGGGACAGTCAATGAAAAACTGTTTTTT. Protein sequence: CAWSVGTVNEKLFF.

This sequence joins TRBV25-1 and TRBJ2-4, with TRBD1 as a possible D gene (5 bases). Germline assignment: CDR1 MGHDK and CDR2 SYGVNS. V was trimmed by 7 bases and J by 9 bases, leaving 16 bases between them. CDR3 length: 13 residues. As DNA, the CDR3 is TGTGCCAGCATGGGGCAGGGTTTCGGCATTCAGTACTTC. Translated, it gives CASMGQGFGIQYF.

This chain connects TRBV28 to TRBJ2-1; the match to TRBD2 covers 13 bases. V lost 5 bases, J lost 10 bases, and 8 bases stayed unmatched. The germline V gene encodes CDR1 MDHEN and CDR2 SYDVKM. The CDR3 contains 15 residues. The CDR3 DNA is TGTGCCAGCAGTCGACTAGCGGGAGGAGGCGACGAGCAGTTCTTC. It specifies CASSRLAGGGDEQFF. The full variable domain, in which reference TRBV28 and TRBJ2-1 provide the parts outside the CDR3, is DVKVTQSSRYLVKRTGEKVFLECVQDMDHENMFWYRQDPGLGLRLIYFSYDVKMKEKGDIPEGYSVSREKKERFSLILESASTNQTSMYLCASSRLAGGGDEQFFGPGTRLTVL.

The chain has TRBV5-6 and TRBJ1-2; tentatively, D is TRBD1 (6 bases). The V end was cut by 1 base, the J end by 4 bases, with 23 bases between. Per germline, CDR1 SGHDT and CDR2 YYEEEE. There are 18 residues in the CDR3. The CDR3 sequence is CASSLLGHTNPIFYGYTF. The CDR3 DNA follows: TGTGCCAGCAGCTTGCTGGGACATACAAACCCCATCTTCTATGGCTACACCTTC. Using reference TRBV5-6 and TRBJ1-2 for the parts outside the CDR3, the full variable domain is DAGVTQSPTHLIKTRGQQVTLRCSPKSGHDTVSWYQQALGQGPQFIFQYYEEEERQRGNFPDRFSGHQFPNYSSELNVNALLLGDSALYLCASSLLGHTNPIFYGYTFGSGTRLTVV.

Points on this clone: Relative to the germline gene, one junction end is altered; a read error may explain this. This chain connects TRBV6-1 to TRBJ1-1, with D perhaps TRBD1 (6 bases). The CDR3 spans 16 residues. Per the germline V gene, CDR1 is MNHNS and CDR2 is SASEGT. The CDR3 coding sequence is TGTGCCAGCAGTAAAGCCATCTTAACAGGGAGCGCTGAAGCTTTCTTT. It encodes CASSKAILTGSAEAFF.

The CDR3 spells CAWSPANPGTPKNIQYF. CDR3 nucleotides: TGTGCCTGGAGTCCAGCCAACCCCGGGACACCCAAAAACATTCAGTACTTC. The rearrangement joins TRBV30 to TRBJ2-4; possibly TRBD1 for D (6 bases). V was cut by 2 bases and J by 2 bases, with 19 bases left in between. This CDR3 has 17 amino acids. CDR1 and CDR2 from the germline V gene are GTSNPN and SVGIG (reference sequence). The variable domain in full, with the rest retrieved from reference TRBV30 and TRBJ2-4, is SQTIHQWPATLVQPVGSPLSLECTVEGTSNPNLYWYRQAAGRGLQLLFYSVGIGQISSEVPQNLSASRPQDRQFILSSKKLLLSDSGFYLCAWSPANPGTPKNIQYFGAGTRLSVL.

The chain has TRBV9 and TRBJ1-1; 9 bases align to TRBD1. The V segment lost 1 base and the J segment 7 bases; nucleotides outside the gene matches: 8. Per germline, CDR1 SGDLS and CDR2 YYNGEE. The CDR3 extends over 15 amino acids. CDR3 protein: CASSVSSGTGNEAFF. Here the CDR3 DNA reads TGTGCCAGCAGCGTATCAAGTGGGACAGGGAATGAAGCTTTCTTT.

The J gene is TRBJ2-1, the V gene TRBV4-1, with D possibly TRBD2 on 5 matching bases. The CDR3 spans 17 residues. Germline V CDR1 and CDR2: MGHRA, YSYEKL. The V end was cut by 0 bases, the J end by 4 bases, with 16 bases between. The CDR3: CASSQDLEGVAYNEQFF. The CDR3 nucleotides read TGCGCCAGCAGCCAAGACCTCGAGGGAGTAGCGTACAATGAGCAGTTCTTC.

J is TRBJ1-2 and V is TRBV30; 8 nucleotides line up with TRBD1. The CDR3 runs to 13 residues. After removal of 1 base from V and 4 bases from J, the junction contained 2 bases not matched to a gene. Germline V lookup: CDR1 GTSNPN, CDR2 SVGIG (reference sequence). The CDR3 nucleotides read TGTGCCTGGAGTGGTGGGACAGGCTATGGCTACACCTTC. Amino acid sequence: CAWSGGTGYGYTF. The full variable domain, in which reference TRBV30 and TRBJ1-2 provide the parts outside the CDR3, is SQTIHQWPATLVQPVGSPLSLECTVEGTSNPNLYWYRQAAGRGLQLLFYSVGIGQISSEVPQNLSASRPQDRQFILSSKKLLLSDSGFYLCAWSGGTGYGYTFGSGTRLTVV.

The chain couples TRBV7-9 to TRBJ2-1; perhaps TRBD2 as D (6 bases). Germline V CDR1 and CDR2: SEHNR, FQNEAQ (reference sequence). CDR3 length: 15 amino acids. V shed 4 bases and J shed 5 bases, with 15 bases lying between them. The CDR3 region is CASSSEWTMNNEQFF. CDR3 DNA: TGTGCCAGCAGCTCCGAATGGACTATGAACAATGAGCAGTTCTTC.

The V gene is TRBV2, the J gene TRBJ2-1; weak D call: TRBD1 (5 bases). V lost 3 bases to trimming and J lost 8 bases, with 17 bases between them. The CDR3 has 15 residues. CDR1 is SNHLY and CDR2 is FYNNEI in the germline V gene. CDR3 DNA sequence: TGTGCCAGCAGTGAGTTTAGGGGTGGCAGGGATGAGCAGTTCTTC. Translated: CASSEFRGGRDEQFF.

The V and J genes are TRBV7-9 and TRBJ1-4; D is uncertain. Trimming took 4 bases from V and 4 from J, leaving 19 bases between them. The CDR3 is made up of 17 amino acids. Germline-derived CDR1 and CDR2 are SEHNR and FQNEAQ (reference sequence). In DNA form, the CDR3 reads TGTGCCAGCAGCTCCCTAATCATTGGTTCCTTTAATGAAAAACTGTTTTTT. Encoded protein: CASSSLIIGSFNEKLFF.

CDR3 nucleotides: TGTGCCAGCAAGAAGCGGGGTTACAATGAGCAGTTCTTC. Protein sequence: CASKKRGYNEQFF. J is TRBJ2-1 and V is TRBV7-8; 7 bases are shared with TRBD2. Germline CDR1 and CDR2: SGHVS and FQNEAQ. Losses at the gene ends were 7 bases for V and 4 bases for J; bases not matched to a gene: 4. The CDR3 consists of 13 residues. The full variable domain, with the rest looked up from reference TRBV7-8 and TRBJ2-1, is GAGVSQSPRYKVAKRGQDVALRCDPISGHVSLFWYQQALGQGPEFLTYFQNEAQLDKSGLPSDRFFAERPEGSVSTLKIQRTQQEDSAVYLCASKKRGYNEQFFGPGTRLTVL.